This T cell receptor beta chain originates from a study of T cell responses to AZD1222 COVID-19 vaccine. Overall study: Second-dose intervals near 4 or 12 weeks were combined. General observations from the study: Baseline serology detected seropositivity in only a handful of AZD1222 recipients. Repertoires were obtained solely post-peak T cell response.

The length of the CDR3 is 14 residues. The junction had 7 bases not matched to a gene; V was cut back by 4 bases and J by 8 bases. The V gene's germline CDR1 is LGHNA and CDR2 YNFKEQ. On this clone itself: Its target is not known.

The method was immunoSEQ multiplex PCR; TCRdb's version includes in-frame clones alone and lacks a portion of them. The table has 75,000 to 90,000 clones, around 83% seen once. The receptor comes from an adult in good health. The material sequenced was peripheral blood, taken on day 0 of AZD1222 vaccination. V usage is TRBV4-2 and J usage is TRBJ2-2, with 7 bases lining up with TRBD1. The CDR3 DNA is TGTGCCAGCAGCCTCGACAGGGCTGGTGGGGAGCTGTTTTTT. It codes for CASSLDRAGGELFF.